This T cell receptor beta chain was identified in a study of naive CD8 T cells in extremely preterm neonates. Concerning this clone itself: What it binds is not known.

The method was immunoSEQ multiplex PCR; TCRdb's version includes in-frame clones alone and lacks a portion of them. The sample records about 7,500 clones, around 98% being singletons. Germline V lookup: CDR1 GTSNPN, CDR2 SVGIG (reference sequence). V shed 3 bases and J 1 base; nucleotides not matched to a gene: 2. The length of the CDR3 is 13 residues. Study outcomes and limitations: Limitations included small sample size and variable preterm productive templates. Relative to older groups, preterm infants had shorter, less trimmed CDR3s with fewer N additions.

Deliveries were elective term cesareans at roughly 35-42 weeks, with no labor or membrane rupture. Specimen: naive CD8+ T cells from cord blood. The sequence derives from a newborn in good health. The rearrangement uses TRBV30 and TRBJ1-1, with TRBD1 matching over 7 bases. The DNA of the CDR3 is TGTGCCTGGAGCCGGACAGGGAACACTGAAGCTTTCTTT. This translates into CAWSRTGNTEAFF.